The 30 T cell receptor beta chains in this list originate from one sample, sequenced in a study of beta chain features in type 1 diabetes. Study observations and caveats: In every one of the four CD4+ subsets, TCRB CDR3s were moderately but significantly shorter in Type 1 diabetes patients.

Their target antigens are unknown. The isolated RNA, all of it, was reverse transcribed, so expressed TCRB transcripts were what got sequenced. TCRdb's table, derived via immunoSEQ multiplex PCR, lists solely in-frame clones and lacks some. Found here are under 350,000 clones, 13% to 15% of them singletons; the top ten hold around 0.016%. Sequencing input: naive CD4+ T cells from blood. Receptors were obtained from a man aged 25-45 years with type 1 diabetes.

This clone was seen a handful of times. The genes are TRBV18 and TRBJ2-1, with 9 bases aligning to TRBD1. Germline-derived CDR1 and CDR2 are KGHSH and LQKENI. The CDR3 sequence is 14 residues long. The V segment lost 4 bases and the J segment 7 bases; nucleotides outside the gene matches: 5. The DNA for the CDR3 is TGTGCCAGCTCACTCGGGACAGGGCCGAATGAGCAGTTCTTC. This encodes CASSLGTGPNEQFF. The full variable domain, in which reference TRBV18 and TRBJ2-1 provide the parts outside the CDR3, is NAGVMQNPRHLVRRRGQEARLRCSPMKGHSHVYWYRQLPEEGLKFMVYLQKENIIDESGMPKERFSAEFPKEGPSILRIQQVVRGDSAAYFCASSLGTGPNEQFFGPGTRLTVL.

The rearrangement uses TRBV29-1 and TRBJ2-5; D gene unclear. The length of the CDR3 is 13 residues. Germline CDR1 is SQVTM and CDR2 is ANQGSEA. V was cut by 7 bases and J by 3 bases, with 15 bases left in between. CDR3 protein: CSGSTQLEETQYF. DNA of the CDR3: TGCAGCGGTTCGACACAGCTTGAAGAGACCCAGTACTTC.

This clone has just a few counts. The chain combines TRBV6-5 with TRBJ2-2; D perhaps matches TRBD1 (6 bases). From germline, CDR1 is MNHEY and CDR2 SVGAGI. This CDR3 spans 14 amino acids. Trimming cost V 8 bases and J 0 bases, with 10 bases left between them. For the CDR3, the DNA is TGTGCCAGCCTCGACAGGACGAACACCGGGGAGCTGTTTTTT. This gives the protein CASLDRTNTGELFF.

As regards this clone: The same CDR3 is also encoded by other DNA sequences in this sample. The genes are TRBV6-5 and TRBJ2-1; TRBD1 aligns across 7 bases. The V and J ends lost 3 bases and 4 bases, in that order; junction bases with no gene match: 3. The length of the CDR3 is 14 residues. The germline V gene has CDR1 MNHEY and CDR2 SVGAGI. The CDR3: CASSYRQGYNEQFF. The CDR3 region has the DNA TGTGCCAGCAGTTATCGACAGGGATACAATGAGCAGTTCTTC.

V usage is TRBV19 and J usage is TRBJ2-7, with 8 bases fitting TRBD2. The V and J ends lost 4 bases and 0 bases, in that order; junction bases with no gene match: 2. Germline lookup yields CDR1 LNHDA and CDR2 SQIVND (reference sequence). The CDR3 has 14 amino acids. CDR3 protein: CASSTLAGSYEQYF. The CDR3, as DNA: TGTGCCAGTAGTACCCTAGCGGGCTCCTACGAGCAGTACTTC.

In DNA form, the CDR3 reads TGTGCCAGCAGCACTACCGGGACTAGCGACTACAATGAGCAGTTCTTC. As protein: CASSTTGTSDYNEQFF. This rearrangement joins TRBV6-6 to TRBJ2-1; 10 bases fit TRBD2. Germline V gives CDR1 MNHNY, CDR2 SVGAGI (reference sequence). CDR3 size: 16 residues. The V segment lost 6 bases and the J segment 3 bases; nucleotides outside the gene matches: 8.

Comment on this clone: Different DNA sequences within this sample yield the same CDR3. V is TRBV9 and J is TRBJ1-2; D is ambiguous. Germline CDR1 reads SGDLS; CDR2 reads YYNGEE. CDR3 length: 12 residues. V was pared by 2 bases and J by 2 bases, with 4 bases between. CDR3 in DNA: TGTGCCAGCAGCGTTCTAAACTATGGCTACACCTTC. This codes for CASSVLNYGYTF.

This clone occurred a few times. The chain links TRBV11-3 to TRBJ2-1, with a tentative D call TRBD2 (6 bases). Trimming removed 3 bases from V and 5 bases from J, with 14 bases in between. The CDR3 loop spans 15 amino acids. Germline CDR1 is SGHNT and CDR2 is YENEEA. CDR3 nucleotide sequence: TGTGCCAGCAGCTTTACGTCAGGGAGGAACAATGAGCAGTTCTTC. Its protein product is CASSFTSGRNNEQFF.

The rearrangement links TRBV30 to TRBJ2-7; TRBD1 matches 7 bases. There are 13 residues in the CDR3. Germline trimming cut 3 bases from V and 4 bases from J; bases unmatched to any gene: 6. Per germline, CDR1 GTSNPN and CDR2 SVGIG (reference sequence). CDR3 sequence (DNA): TGTGCCTGGAGCGCAGGGGGTTGGTACGAGCAGTACTTC. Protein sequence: CAWSAGGWYEQYF. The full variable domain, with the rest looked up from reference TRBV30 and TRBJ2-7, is SQTIHQWPATLVQPVGSPLSLECTVEGTSNPNLYWYRQAAGRGLQLLFYSVGIGQISSEVPQNLSASRPQDRQFILSSKKLLLSDSGFYLCAWSAGGWYEQYFGPGTRLTVT.

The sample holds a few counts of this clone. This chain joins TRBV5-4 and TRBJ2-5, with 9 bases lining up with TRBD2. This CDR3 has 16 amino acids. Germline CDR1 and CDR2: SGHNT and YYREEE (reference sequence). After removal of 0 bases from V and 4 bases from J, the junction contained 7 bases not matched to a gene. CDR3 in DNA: TGTGCCAGCAGCTTGGAGGCTAGCGGGAAAGCAGAGACCCAGTACTTC. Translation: CASSLEASGKAETQYF.

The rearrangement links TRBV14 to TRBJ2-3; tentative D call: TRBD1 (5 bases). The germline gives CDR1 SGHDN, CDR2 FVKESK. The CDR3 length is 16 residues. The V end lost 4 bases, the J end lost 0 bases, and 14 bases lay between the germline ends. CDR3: CASSPVQGLSTDTQYF. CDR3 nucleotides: TGTGCCAGCAGCCCAGTCCAGGGCCTTAGCACAGATACGCAGTATTTT.

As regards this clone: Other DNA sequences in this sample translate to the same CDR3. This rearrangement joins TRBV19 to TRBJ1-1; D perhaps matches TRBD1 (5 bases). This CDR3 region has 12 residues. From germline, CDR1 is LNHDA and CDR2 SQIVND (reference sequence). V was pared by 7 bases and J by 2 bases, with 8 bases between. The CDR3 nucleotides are TGTGCCAGTACAGACAGAAACACTGAAGCTTTCTTT. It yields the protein CASTDRNTEAFF.

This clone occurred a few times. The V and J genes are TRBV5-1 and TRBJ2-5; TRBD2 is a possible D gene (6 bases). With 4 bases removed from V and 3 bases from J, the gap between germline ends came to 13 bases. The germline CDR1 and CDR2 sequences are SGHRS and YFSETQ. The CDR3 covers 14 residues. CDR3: CASSRPLAEETQYF. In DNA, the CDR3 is TGCGCCAGCAGCCGACCACTAGCAGAAGAGACCCAGTACTTC.

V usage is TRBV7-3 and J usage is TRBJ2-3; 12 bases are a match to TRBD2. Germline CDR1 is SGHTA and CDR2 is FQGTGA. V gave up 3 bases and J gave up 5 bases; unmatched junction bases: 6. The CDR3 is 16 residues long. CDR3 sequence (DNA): TGTGCCAGCAGCTTCCGACTAGCGGGAGCCAAAGATACGCAGTATTTT. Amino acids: CASSFRLAGAKDTQYF. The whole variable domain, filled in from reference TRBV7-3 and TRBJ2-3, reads GAGVSQTPSNKVTEKGKYVELRCDPISGHTALYWYRQSLGQGPEFLIYFQGTGAADDSGLPNDRFFAVRPEGSVSTLKIQRTERGDSAVYLCASSFRLAGAKDTQYFGPGTRLTVL.

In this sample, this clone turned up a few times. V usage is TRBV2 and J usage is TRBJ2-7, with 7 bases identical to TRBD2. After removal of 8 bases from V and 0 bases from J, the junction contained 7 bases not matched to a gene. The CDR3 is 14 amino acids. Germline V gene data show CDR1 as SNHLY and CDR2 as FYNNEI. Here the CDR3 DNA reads TGTGCCAGCTCTGTTTCGGGGGGCTCCTACGAGCAGTACTTC. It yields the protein CASSVSGGSYEQYF.

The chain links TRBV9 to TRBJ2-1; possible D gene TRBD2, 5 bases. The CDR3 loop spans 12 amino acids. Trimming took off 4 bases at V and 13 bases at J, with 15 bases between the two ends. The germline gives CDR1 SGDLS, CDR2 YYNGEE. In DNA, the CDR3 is TGTGCCAGCAGCCCGGACTGGGAAGGTCAGTTCTTC. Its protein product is CASSPDWEGQFF.

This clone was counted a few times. CDR3 sequence reads: CATSRDAGGNQPQHF. The CDR3 DNA follows: TGTGCCACCAGCAGAGATGCCGGGGGCAATCAGCCCCAGCATTTT. The chain is built from TRBV15 and TRBJ1-5; D unresolved. This CDR3 has 15 residues. CDR1 LNHNV and CDR2 YYDKDF come from the germline V gene (reference sequence). V lost 0 bases, J lost 2 bases, and 8 bases lay in between.

In DNA, the CDR3 is TGTGCCAGCAGCCATGACATTAGCACAGATACGCAGTATTTT. The encoded protein is CASSHDISTDTQYF. The genes are TRBV5-4 and TRBJ2-3; D remains ambiguous. CDR3 length: 14 amino acids. Trimming took off 4 bases at V and 0 bases at J, with 9 bases between the two ends. Germline V gene lookup returns CDR1 SGHNT and CDR2 YYREEE (reference sequence).

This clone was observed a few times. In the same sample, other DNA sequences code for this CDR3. The CDR3 sequence: CASSPPGLAGSYEQYF. CDR3 bases: TGTGCCAGCAGTCCGCCGGGACTAGCGGGGTCCTACGAGCAGTACTTC. This sequence joins TRBV28 and TRBJ2-7; 13 bases match TRBD2. The CDR3 contains 16 residues. J lost 1 base, V lost 5 bases, and 5 bases had no gene match. Germline assignment: CDR1 MDHEN and CDR2 SYDVKM.

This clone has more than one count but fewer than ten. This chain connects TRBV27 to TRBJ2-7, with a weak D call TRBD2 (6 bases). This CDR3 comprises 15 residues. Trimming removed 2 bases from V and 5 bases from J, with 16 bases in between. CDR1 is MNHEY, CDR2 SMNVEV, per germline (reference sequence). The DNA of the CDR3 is TGTGCCAGCAGTTTAAATTGGCGGGGCGACCACGAGCAGTACTTC. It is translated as CASSLNWRGDHEQYF.

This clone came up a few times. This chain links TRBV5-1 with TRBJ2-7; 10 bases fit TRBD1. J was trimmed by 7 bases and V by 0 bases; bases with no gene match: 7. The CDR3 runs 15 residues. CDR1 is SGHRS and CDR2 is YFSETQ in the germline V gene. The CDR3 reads CASSLEHGTGEEQYF. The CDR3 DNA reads TGCGCCAGCAGCTTGGAGCACGGGACAGGGGAAGAGCAGTACTTC.

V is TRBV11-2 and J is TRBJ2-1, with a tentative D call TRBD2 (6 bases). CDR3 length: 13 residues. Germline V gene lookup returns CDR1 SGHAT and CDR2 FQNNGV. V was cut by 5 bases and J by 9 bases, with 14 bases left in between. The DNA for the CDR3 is TGTGCCAGCAGCCCCTGGTCTAGCGTTGAGCAGTTCTTC. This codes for CASSPWSSVEQFF.

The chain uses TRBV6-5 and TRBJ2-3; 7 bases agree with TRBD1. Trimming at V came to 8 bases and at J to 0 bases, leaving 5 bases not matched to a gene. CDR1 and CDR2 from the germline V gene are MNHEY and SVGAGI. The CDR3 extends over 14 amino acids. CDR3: CASQTGISTDTQYF. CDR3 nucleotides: TGTGCCAGCCAGACAGGGATTAGCACAGATACGCAGTATTTT.

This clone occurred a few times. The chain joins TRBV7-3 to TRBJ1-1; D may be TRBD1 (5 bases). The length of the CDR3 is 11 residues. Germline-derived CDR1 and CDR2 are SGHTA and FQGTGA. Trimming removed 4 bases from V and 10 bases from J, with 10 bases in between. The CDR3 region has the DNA TGTGCCAGCAGCTCCGGGGGTATAGCTTTCTTT. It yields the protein CASSSGGIAFF.

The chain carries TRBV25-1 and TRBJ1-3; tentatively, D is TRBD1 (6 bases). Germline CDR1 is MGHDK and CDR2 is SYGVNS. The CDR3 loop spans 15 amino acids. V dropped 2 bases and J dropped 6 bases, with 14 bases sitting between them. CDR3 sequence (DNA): TGTGCCAGCAGTGAAAGAGAGGGGGTAGCAAACACCATATATTTT. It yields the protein CASSEREGVANTIYF.

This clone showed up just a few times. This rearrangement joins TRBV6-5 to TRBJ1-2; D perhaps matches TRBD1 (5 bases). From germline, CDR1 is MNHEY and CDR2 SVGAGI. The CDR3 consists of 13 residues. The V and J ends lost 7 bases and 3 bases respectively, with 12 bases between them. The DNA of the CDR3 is TGTGCCAGCACTAGAGGGGAGGACTATGGCTACACCTTC. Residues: CASTRGEDYGYTF.

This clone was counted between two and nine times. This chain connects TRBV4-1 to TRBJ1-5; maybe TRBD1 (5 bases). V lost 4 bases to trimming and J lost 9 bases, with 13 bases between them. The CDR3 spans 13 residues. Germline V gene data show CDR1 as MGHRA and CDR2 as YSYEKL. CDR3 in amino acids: CASSRAGDPPQHF. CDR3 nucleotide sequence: TGCGCCAGCAGCCGAGCGGGGGATCCGCCCCAGCATTTT.

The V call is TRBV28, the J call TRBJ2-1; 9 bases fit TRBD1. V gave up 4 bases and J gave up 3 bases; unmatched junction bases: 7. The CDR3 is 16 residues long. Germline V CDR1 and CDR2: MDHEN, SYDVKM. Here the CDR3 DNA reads TGTGCCAGCAGTTCTACAGGGGGCGCATACTACAATGAGCAGTTCTTC. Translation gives CASSSTGGAYYNEQFF.

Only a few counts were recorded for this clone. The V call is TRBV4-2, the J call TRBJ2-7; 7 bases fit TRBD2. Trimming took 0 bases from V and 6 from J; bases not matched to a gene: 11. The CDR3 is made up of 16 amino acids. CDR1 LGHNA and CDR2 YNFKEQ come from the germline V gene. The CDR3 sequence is CASSQDRRLAALEQYF. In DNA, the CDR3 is TGTGCCAGCAGCCAAGATCGGAGACTAGCTGCTCTCGAGCAGTACTTC.

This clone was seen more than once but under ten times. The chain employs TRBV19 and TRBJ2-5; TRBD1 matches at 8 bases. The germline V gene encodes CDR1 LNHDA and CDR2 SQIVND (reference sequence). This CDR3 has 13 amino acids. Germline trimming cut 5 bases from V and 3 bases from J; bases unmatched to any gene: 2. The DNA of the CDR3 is TGTGCCAGTAGTTCGGACAGGGAAGAGACCCAGTACTTC. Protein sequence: CASSSDREETQYF.